This TCR beta chain was found in a study of spatial heterogeneity in lung cancer. Overall study results and limits: One measure, the expanded intratumoral alpha and beta TCR count, tracked tumor mutation counts.

This sample's time point: sample taken at primary tumor resection. TCRdb fed the 5' RACE reads into MiXCR, producing one record per CDR3 protein. Of 9,500 to 10,000 distinct CDR3 sequences in the sample, about 5.7% are singletons; the top ten hold approximately 6.5%. From germline, CDR1 is ENHRY and CDR2 SYGVKD. The CDR3 runs to 15 residues. V lost 10 bases and J lost 0; bases outside the gene matches: 5. In this sample, this clonotype turned up a few times. Its antigen is not identified. The receptor was isolated from a female donor with early-stage non-small cell lung cancer. The V and J genes are TRBV10-3 and TRBJ2-6, with TRBD1 matching 8 bases. The material sequenced was lung tumor tissue, taken at surgery. Here the CDR3 DNA reads TGTGCCAGTGGGGACAGGAACTCTGGGGCCAACGTCCTGACTTTC. It is translated as CASGDRNSGANVLTF.